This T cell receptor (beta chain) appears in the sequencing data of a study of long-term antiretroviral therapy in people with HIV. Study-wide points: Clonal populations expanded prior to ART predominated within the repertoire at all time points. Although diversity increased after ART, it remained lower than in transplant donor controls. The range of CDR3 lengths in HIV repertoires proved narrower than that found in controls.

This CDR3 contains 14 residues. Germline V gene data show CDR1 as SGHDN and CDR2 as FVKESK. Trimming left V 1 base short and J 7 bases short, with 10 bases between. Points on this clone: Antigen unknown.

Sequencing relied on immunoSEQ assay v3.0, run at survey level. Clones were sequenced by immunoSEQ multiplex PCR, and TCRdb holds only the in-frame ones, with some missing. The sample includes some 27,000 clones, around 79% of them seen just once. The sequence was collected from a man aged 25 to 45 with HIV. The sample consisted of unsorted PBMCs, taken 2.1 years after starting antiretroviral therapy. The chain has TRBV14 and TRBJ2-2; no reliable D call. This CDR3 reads CASSQVYGIGELFF. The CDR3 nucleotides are TGTGCCAGCAGCCAAGTATATGGTATCGGGGAGCTGTTTTTT.